This is a list of T cell receptor beta chains from one sample in a study of CD8 T cells in ankylosing spondylitis. TCRdb re-called the 5' RACE reads through MiXCR, storing one row per CDR3 protein. The sample consists of some 130,000 distinct CDR3 sequences, roughly 8.3% of them appearing once. Sequenced sample: synovial fluid, either unsorted or a sorted T cell fraction (not recorded which). Receptors originate from a male donor with ankylosing spondylitis. Each CDR3 is given with its conserved first and last residue. The order of the fields is V gene, D gene, J gene, clone size, CDR3 protein, CDR3 DNA. D genes are given only for firm matches. Clone size, where shown, is once, few, many, or a class for clones that have expanded.

>TRBV10-3|TRBD2|TRBJ2-5|many
CAISAYGTSGTETQYF
TGTGCCATCAGTGCGTATGGGACTAGCGGGACGGAGACCCAGTACTTC
>TRBV7-9|NA|TRBJ1-1|few
CASSLDRVPEAFF
TGTGCCAGCAGCTTAGATCGGGTCCCTGAAGCTTTCTTT
>TRBV15|NA|TRBJ1-5|NA
CATSRRPGNQPQHF
TGTGCCACCAGCCGCCGGCCGGGCAATCAGCCCCAGCATTTT
>TRBV5-1|TRBD1|TRBJ1-2|many
CASSPRRGTGTGYTF
TGCGCCAGCAGCCCCAGGCGCGGGACAGGGACCGGCTACACCTTC
>TRBV15|TRBD2|TRBJ2-1|many
CATSRDVIGRGKFF
TGTGCCACCAGCAGAGATGTCATCGGGAGGGGGAAGTTCTTC
>TRBV7-9|NA|TRBJ2-7|few
CASSLDRRDEQYF
TGTGCCAGCAGCTTAGATAGGAGGGACGAGCAGTACTTC
>TRBV20-1|NA|TRBJ1-2|NA
CSAEPPKSYGYTF
TGCAGTGCTGAACCTCCGAAATCCTATGGCTACACCTTC
>TRBV9|NA|TRBJ2-5|many
CASSGGGTLETQYF
TGTGCCAGCAGCGGAGGGGGGACCCTAGAGACCCAGTACTTC
>TRBV6-2/TRBV6-3|NA|TRBJ1-4|few
CASSYSWGGDDEKLFF
TGTGCCAGCAGTTACTCGTGGGGAGGTGACGATGAAAAACTGTTTTTT
>TRBV18|TRBD1|TRBJ2-7|many
CASRDRALYEQYF
TGTGCCAGCCGGGACAGGGCTCTCTACGAGCAGTACTTC
>TRBV6-1|NA|TRBJ1-3|NA
CASRDINSGNTIYF
TGTGCCAGCAGAGATATTAACTCTGGAAACACCATATATTTT
>TRBV20-1|TRBD2|TRBJ2-3|many
CAKLLAGSTDTQYF
TGCGCAAAACTCCTAGCGGGTAGCACAGATACGCAGTATTTT
>TRBV7-6|NA|TRBJ2-1|few
CASSLAWGYSGEQFF
TGTGCCAGCAGCTTAGCGTGGGGGTATAGTGGTGAGCAGTTCTTC
>TRBV5-1|NA|TRBJ1-2|many
CASSPFLEVADGYTF
TGCGCCAGCAGCCCCTTCCTGGAGGTGGCGGATGGCTACACCTTC
>TRBV5-8|NA|TRBJ2-1|few
CASSFRFEGYNEQFF
TGTGCCAGCAGCTTCAGGTTCGAAGGTTACAATGAGCAGTTCTTC
>TRBV7-3|NA|TRBJ2-3|few
CASSRLPGTDTQYF
TGTGCCAGCAGCCGACTCCCGGGGACAGATACGCAGTATTTT
>TRBV4-3|NA|TRBJ1-4|many
CASSQAANVNEKLFF
TGCGCCAGCAGCCAAGCCGCCAATGTTAATGAAAAACTGTTTTTT
>TRBV12-3/TRBV12-4|NA|TRBJ2-7|few
CASSLHYLYEQYF
TGTGCCAGCAGTTTACACTACCTCTACGAGCAGTACTTC
>TRBV5-1|TRBD1|TRBJ1-5|many
CASSFRDRGFYSNQPQHF
TGCGCCAGCAGCTTCCGGGACAGGGGTTTTTATAGCAATCAGCCCCAGCATTTT
>TRBV20-1|NA|TRBJ2-7|few
CSARARDLSYEQYF
TGCAGTGCTAGAGCCCGGGACCTCAGCTACGAGCAGTACTTC
>TRBV9|NA|TRBJ1-6|many
CASSAQQGGDAPLHF
TGTGCCAGCAGCGCCCAACAGGGAGGCGATGCACCCCTCCACTTT
>TRBV4-1|NA|TRBJ2-1|many
CASSQAGRSSYNEQFF
TGCGCCAGCAGCCAAGCGGGCAGGTCCTCCTACAATGAGCAGTTCTTC
>TRBV5-6|NA|TRBJ2-3|few
CASSLTGTLQDTQYF
TGTGCCAGCAGCTTAACCGGGACCCTACAAGATACGCAGTATTTT
>TRBV20-1|NA|TRBJ2-7|many
CSARDPLGRPYEQYF
TGCAGTGCTAGAGACCCCTTGGGGCGACCCTACGAGCAGTACTTC
>TRBV19|NA|TRBJ2-1|NA
CASSIGTEQFF
TGTGCCAGTAGTATCGGGACAGAGCAGTTCTTC
>TRBV28|NA|TRBJ2-1|few
CASSGRRVVNEQFF
TGTGCCAGCAGTGGGCGCAGGGTGGTCAATGAGCAGTTCTTC
>TRBV20-1|NA|TRBJ1-2|many
CSASGASNYGYTF
TGCAGTGCTTCAGGGGCCTCTAACTATGGCTACACCTTC
>TRBV7-8|NA|TRBJ1-6|many
CASSLINSPLHF
TGTGCCAGCAGCTTGATAAATTCACCCCTCCACTTT
>TRBV29-1|NA|TRBJ2-3|few
CSVDGGHLGPDTQYF
TGCAGCGTTGACGGGGGACACTTAGGGCCAGATACGCAGTATTTT
>TRBV28|NA|TRBJ2-5|many
CASRYRRETQYF
TGTGCCAGCAGATATCGACGGGAGACCCAGTACTTC
>TRBV15|TRBD1|TRBJ2-1|many
CATSRAPHQTGTYNEQFF
TGTGCCACCAGCAGAGCCCCACATCAGACAGGGACCTACAATGAGCAGTTCTTC
>TRBV27|NA|TRBJ2-6|NA
CASSWGRRANVLTF
TGTGCCAGCAGTTGGGGAAGACGGGCCAACGTCCTGACTTTC
>TRBV6-1|TRBD1|TRBJ2-2|few
CVSWDRGRTGELFF
TGTGTCTCCTGGGACAGGGGGAGAACCGGGGAGCTGTTTTTT
>TRBV9|TRBD2|TRBJ2-1|few
CASSDQGLGYNEQFF
TGTGCCAGCAGCGACCAGGGACTAGGCTACAATGAGCAGTTCTTC
>TRBV9|TRBD1|TRBJ2-6|NA
CASRDGRGHSGANVLTF
TGTGCCAGCAGGGACGGAAGGGGGCACTCTGGGGCCAACGTCCTGACTTTC
>TRBV25-1|TRBD1|TRBJ1-5|few
CASSPDRAGNQPQHF
TGTGCCAGCAGTCCGGACAGGGCGGGCAATCAGCCCCAGCATTTT
>TRBV6-1|NA|TRBJ1-2|few
CASKEGGGLPSYTF
TGTGCCAGCAAGGAGGGGGGCGGTCTCCCCAGCTACACCTTC
>TRBV2|NA|TRBJ1-4|NA
CASSEAPGEKLFF
TGTGCCAGCAGTGAAGCCCCGGGTGAAAAACTGTTTTTT
>TRBV10-1|TRBD1|TRBJ1-1|NA
CASSESRGQVSLNEAFF
TGCGCCAGCAGTGAGTCGAGGGGACAGGTTTCCCTTAATGAAGCTTTCTTT
>TRBV4-2|NA|TRBJ2-1|NA
CASSQETTYNEQFF
TGTGCCAGCAGCCAAGAGACGACTTACAATGAGCAGTTCTTC
>TRBV7-3|NA|TRBJ2-1|many
CASSSGLYNEQFF
TGTGCCAGCAGCTCTGGACTCTACAATGAGCAGTTCTTC
>TRBV6-2/TRBV6-3|NA|TRBJ2-5|many
CASRPHSQETQYF
TGTGCCAGCAGACCCCACAGCCAAGAGACCCAGTACTTC
>TRBV12-3/TRBV12-4|NA|TRBJ1-1|many
CASSSQLNTEAFF
TGTGCCAGCAGTTCACAGCTGAACACTGAAGCTTTCTTT
>TRBV6-2/TRBV6-3|TRBD2|TRBJ2-5|NA
CASSRPTSGQETQYF
TGTGCCAGCAGTCGTCCGACTAGCGGCCAAGAGACCCAGTACTTC
>TRBV20-1|TRBD2|TRBJ2-7|few
CSAQDLSGGPVYEQYF
TGCAGTGCCCAAGACCTTAGCGGGGGCCCCGTCTACGAGCAGTACTTC
>TRBV7-9|NA|TRBJ1-1|NA
CASQPNRVENTEAFF
TGTGCCAGCCAACCGAACAGGGTCGAGAACACTGAAGCTTTCTTT